This T cell receptor (beta chain) was recorded in a study of low-dose radiotherapy and immunotherapy resistance in tumors. This clonotype was seen many times. The time point: before trial treatment. Alpha and beta chains were covered, as first-strand cDNA relied on TRAV- and TRBV-specific primers. The authors amplified TCRs for 15 to 25 PCR cycles with a constant-region primer and a V-primer adapter. Amplification of isolated mRNA was accomplished via in vitro transcription. TCRdb processed the reads anew with MiXCR; each CDR3 protein has one entry. The sample lists 75,000 to 95,000 distinct CDR3 sequences; 9.4% were seen once. Germline V gene data show CDR1 as KGHSH and CDR2 as LQKENI. The CDR3 is made up of 13 amino acids. The germline V and J ends were trimmed by 3 bases and 4 bases, with 7 bases remaining between them.

The TCR originated in a male donor with prostate cancer. This specimen was PBMCs, taken before treatment. V is TRBV18 and J is TRBJ1-5; no definite D call. The CDR3: CASSPAENQPQHF. DNA of the CDR3: TGTGCCAGCTCACCGGCGGAGAATCAGCCCCAGCATTTT.